Reported below is one T cell receptor (beta chain). Its antigen is not identified. Following autologous stem cell transplantation, relapse occurred in every patient, and exposure to brentuximab vedotin varied. This sample was included in a study of PD-1 blockade in classical Hodgkin lymphoma. Whole-study results and caveats: Complete responders had baseline diversity similar to newly diagnosed patients. Newly diagnosed patients were reported to exhibit reduced baseline TCR diversity relative to healthy donors.

Germline CDR1 reads LGHNA; CDR2 reads YNFKEQ. This CDR3 region has 17 residues. V lost 0 bases and J 3 bases, leaving 15 bases between the germline ends. TCRdb's table, derived via immunoSEQ multiplex PCR, lists solely in-frame clones and lacks some. Among 30,000 to 45,000 clones listed, 88% were seen once. This clonotype originated in a human donor with classical Hodgkin lymphoma. This specimen was peripheral blood mononuclear cells (PBMCs), taken before the second cycle of nivolumab. V and J are TRBV4-2 and TRBJ2-1; D not resolved. As DNA, the CDR3 is TGTGCCAGCAGCCAAGAAGGGTCATTCGGCGGCTACAATGAGCAGTTCTTC. Translating gives CASSQEGSFGGYNEQFF.